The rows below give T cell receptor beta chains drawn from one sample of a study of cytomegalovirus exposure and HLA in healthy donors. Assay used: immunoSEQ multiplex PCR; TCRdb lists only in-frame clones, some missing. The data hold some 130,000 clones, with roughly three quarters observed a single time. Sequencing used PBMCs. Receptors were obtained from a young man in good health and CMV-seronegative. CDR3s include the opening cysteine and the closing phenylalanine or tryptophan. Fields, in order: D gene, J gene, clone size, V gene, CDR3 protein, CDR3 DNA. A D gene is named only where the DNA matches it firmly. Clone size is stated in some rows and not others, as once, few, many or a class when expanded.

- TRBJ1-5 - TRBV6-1 CASSEEWTYSNQPQHF TGTGCCAGCAGTGAGGAATGGACTTATAGCAATCAGCCCCAGCATTTT
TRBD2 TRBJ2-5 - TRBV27 CASSLLTSGSETQYF TGTGCCAGCAGTTTACTTACTAGCGGGAGTGAGACCCAGTACTTC
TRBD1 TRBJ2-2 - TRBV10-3 CAISESRQGHTGELFF TGTGCCATCAGTGAGTCCCGACAGGGACACACCGGGGAGCTGTTTTTT
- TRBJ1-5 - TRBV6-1 CASSEARVDSNQPQHF TGTGCCAGCAGTGAAGCGCGAGTAGATAGCAATCAGCCCCAGCATTTT
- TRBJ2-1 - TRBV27 CASSLGGSRNEQFF TGTGCCAGCAGTTTAGGGGGGAGTAGAAATGAGCAGTTCTTC
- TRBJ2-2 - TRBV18 CASSPLAGANTGELFF TGTGCCAGCTCACCACTAGCCGGAGCGAACACCGGGGAGCTGTTTTTT
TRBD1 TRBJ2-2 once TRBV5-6 CASSFRQGTGELFF TGTGCCAGCAGCTTCCGACAGGGGACAGGGGAGCTGTTTTTT
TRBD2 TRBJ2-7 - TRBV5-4 CASSRGLAGDPTTYEQYF TGTGCCAGCAGCCGAGGACTAGCGGGGGACCCAACAACCTACGAGCAGTACTTC
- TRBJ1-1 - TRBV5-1 CASSIRHNTEAFF TGCGCCAGCAGCATCCGACATAACACTGAAGCTTTCTTT
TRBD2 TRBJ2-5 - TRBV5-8 CASSLGSGSTKETQYF TGTGCCAGCAGCTTGGGTAGCGGGAGTACCAAAGAGACCCAGTACTTC
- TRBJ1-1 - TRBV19 CASTRGAGTEAFF TGTGCCAGCACGCGGGGGGCTGGGACTGAAGCTTTCTTT
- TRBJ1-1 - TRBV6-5 CASSERTANTEAFF TGTGCCAGCAGTGAACGGACAGCGAACACTGAAGCTTTCTTT
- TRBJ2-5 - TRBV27 CASSLRGYETQYF TGTGCCAGCAGTTTAAGAGGCTATGAGACCCAGTACTTC
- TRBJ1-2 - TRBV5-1 CASSLGGDGYTF TGCGCCAGCAGCTTGGGCGGAGATGGCTACACCTTC
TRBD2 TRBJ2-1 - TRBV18 CASSPPIWREDYNEQFF TGTGCCAGCTCACCACCCATCTGGCGGGAGGATTACAATGAGCAGTTCTTC
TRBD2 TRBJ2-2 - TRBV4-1 CASNLAWAGGPGYTGELFF TGCGCCAGCAACCTGGCCTGGGCGGGAGGGCCAGGATACACCGGGGAGCTGTTTTTT
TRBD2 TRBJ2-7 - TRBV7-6 CASSSSPGGAYEQYF TGTGCCAGCAGCTCTAGCCCGGGGGGAGCCTACGAGCAGTACTTC
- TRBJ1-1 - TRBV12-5 CASGLEEDTEAFF TGTGCTAGTGGTTTGGAGGAGGACACTGAAGCTTTCTTT
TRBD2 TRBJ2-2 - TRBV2 CASSTRAGLAGNTGELFF TGTGCCAGCAGTACCCGGGCTGGGCTAGCGGGAAACACCGGGGAGCTGTTTTTT
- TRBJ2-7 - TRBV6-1 CASSEYVGGGFSSYEQYF TGTGCCAGCAGTGAATATGTAGGGGGGGGATTTAGCTCCTACGAGCAGTACTTC
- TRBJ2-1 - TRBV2 CASSYYTLGNEQFF TGTGCCAGCAGTTACTACACGTTGGGCAATGAGCAGTTCTTC
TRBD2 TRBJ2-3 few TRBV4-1 CASSQDPAGVLDTQYF TGCGCCAGCAGCCAAGATCCAGCGGGAGTTTTAGATACGCAGTATTTT
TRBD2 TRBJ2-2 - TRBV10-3 CAISARLAGNTGELFF TGTGCCATCAGCGCACGACTAGCGGGAAACACCGGGGAGCTGTTTTTT
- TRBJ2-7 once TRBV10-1 CASSEGTGVLYEQYF TGCGCCAGCAGTGAGGGGACTGGAGTTCTCTACGAGCAGTACTTC
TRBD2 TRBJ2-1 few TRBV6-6 CASETGTIISYNEQFF TGTGCCAGCGAGACCGGGACTATCATCTCCTACAATGAGCAGTTCTTC
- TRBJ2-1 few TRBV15 CATSTDSGNYNEQFF TGTGCCACCAGCACAGACTCCGGGAATTACAATGAGCAGTTCTTC
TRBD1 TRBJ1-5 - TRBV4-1 CASSLRQGGNRQPQHF TGCGCCAGCAGCCTTAGACAGGGGGGGAATCGTCAGCCCCAGCATTTT
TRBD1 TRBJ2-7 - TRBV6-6 CASSWTGTGRVEQYF TGTGCCAGCAGTTGGACCGGGACAGGGCGCGTGGAGCAGTACTTC
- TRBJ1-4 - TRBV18 CASSLFPRGTNEKLFF TGTGCCAGCTCATTGTTCCCCAGGGGAACTAATGAAAAACTGTTTTTT
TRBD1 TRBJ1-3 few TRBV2 CASKQGNSGNTIYF TGTGCCAGCAAACAGGGGAACTCCGGAAACACCATATATTTT
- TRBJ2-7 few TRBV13 CASSLGQGRTYEQYF TGTGCCAGCAGCCTCGGTCAGGGTCGAACCTACGAGCAGTACTTC
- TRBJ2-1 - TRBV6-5 CASSPARGYNEQFF TGTGCCAGCAGTCCCGCCAGAGGGTACAATGAGCAGTTCTTC